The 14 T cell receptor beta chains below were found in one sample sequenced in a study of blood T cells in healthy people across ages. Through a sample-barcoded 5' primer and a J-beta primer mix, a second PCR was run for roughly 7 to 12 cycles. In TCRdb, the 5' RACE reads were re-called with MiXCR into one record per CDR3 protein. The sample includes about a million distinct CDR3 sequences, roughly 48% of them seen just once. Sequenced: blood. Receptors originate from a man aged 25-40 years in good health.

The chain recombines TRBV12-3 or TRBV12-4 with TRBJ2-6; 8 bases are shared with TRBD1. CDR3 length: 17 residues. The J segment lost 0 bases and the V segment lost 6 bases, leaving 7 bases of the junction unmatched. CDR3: CASRPGQGLSGANVLTF. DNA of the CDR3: TGTGCCAGCAGACCCGGACAGGGCCTCTCTGGGGCCAACGTCCTGACTTTC.

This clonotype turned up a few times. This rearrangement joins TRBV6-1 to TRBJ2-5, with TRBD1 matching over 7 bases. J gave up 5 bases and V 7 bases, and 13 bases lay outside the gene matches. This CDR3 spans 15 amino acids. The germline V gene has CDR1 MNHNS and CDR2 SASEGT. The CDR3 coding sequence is TGTGCCAGCACCCTAAGACAGGGCTCCTCGGAGACCCAGTACTTC. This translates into CASTLRQGSSETQYF.

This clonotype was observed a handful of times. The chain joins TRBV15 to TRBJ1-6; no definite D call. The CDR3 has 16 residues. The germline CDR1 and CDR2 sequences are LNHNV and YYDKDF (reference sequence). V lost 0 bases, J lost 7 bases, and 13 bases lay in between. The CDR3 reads CATSRDHQAVNSPLHF. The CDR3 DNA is TGTGCCACCAGCAGAGATCACCAGGCGGTAAATTCACCCCTCCACTTT.

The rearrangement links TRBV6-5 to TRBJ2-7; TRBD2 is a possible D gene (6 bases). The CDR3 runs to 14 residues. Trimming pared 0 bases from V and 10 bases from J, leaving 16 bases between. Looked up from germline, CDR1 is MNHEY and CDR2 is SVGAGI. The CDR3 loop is CASSYSRREAEQYF. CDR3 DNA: TGTGCCAGCAGTTACTCGCGCAGGGAGGCGGAACAGTACTTC.

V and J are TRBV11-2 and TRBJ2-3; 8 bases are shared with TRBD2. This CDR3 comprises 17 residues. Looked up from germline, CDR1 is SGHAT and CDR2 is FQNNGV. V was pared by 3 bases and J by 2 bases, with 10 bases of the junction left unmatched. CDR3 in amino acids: CASSFVRGGMITDTQYF. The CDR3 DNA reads TGTGCCAGCAGCTTCGTCCGCGGGGGGATGATCACAGATACGCAGTATTTT.

The CDR3 spells CASSPRQGKGSYEQYF. The CDR3 bases are TGTGCCAGCAGCCCCAGACAGGGCAAGGGCTCCTACGAGCAGTACTTC. This sequence joins TRBV28 and TRBJ2-7; the match to TRBD1 covers 7 bases. Germline CDR1 reads MDHEN; CDR2 reads SYDVKM. The CDR3 covers 16 residues. After removal of 6 bases from V and 0 bases from J, the junction contained 11 bases not matched to a gene.

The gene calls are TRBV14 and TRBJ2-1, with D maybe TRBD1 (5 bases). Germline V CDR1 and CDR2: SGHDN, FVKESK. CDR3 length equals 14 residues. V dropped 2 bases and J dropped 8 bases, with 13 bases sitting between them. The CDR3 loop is CASSQRGRLYEQFF. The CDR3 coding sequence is TGTGCCAGCAGCCAAAGGGGAAGATTGTATGAGCAGTTCTTC. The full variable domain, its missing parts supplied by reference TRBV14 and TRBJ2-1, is EAGVTQFPSHSVIEKGQTVTLRCDPISGHDNLYWYRRVMGKEIKFLLHFVKESKQDESGMPNNRFLAERTGGTYSTLKVQPAELEDSGVYFCASSQRGRLYEQFFGPGTRLTVL.

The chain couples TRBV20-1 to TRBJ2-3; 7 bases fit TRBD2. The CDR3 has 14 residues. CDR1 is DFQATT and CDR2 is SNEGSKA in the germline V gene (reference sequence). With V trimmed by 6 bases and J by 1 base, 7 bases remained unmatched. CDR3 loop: CSAWVSGGTDTQYF. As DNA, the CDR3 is TGCAGTGCCTGGGTGAGCGGGGGCACAGATACGCAGTATTTT.

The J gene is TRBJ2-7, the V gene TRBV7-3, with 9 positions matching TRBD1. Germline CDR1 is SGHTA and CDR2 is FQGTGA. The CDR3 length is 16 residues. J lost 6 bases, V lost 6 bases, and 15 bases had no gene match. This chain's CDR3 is CASSPASGTGFFEQYF. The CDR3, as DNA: TGTGCCAGCAGTCCGGCCTCCGGGACAGGGTTTTTCGAGCAGTACTTC.

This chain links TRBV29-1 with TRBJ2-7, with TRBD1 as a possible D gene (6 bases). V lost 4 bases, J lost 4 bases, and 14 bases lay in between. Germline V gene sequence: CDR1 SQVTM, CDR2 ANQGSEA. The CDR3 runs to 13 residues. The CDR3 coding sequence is TGCAGCGTTGGGACAGCCGTTGGGTACGAGCAGTACTTC. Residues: CSVGTAVGYEQYF.

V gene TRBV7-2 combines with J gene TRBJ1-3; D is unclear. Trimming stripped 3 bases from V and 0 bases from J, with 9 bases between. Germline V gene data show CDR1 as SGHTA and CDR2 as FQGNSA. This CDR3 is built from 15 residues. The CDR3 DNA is TGTGCCAGCAGCTTCCCGGGCATCTCTGGAAACACCATATATTTT. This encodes CASSFPGISGNTIYF.

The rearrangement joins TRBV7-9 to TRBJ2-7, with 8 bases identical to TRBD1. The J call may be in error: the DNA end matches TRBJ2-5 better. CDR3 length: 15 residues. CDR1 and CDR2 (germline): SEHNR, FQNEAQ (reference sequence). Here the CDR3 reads CASSSTRTGLETQYF. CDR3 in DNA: TGTGCCAGCAGTTCGACCCGGACAGGGTTAGAGACCCAGTACTTC.

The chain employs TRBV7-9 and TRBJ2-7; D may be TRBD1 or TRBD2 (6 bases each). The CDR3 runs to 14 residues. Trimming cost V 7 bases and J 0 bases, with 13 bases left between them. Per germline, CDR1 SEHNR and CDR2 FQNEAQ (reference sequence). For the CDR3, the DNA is TGTGCCAGCATGATCGGGGGCGCCTCCTACGAGCAGTACTTC. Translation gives CASMIGGASYEQYF.

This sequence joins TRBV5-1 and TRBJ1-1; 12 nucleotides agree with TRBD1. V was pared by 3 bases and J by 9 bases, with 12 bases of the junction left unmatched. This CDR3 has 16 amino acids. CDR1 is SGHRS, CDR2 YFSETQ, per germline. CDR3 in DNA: TGCGCCAGCAGCTCGCGGGGGACAGGGGGCCGGGGAAAAGCTTTCTTT. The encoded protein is CASSSRGTGGRGKAFF.